Reported below is one T cell receptor beta chain. This record belongs to a study of blood T cell repertoires in COVID-19. Data came from immunoSEQ multiplex PCR; TCRdb stores just in-frame clones and leaves some out. Among approximately 90,000 clones listed, approximately 90% were seen once. There are 14 residues in the CDR3. V lost 3 bases to trimming and J lost 4 bases; unmatched junction nucleotides: 5. Germline V gene lookup returns CDR1 SGHNT and CDR2 YYREEE (reference sequence). Sample: peripheral blood. The sequence derives from a man in his sixties with acute or convalescent COVID-19. The chain carries TRBV5-4 and TRBJ2-5; 8 nucleotides line up with TRBD1. The CDR3 here is CASSSKDRGETQYF. CDR3 nucleotides: TGTGCCAGCAGCTCAAAAGACAGGGGAGAGACCCAGTACTTC.